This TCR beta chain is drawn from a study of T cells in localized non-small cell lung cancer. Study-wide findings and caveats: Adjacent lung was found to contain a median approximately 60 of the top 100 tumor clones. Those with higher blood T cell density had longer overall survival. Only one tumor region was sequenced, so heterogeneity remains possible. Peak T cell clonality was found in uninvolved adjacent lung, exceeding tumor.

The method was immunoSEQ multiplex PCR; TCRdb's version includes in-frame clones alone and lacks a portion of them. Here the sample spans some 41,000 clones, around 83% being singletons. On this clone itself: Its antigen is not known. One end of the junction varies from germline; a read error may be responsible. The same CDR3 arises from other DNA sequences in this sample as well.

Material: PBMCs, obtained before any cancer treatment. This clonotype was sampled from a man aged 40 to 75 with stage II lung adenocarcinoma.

CDR3 nucleotides: TGCGCCAGCAGCTCGACGGACCAATGGTGGGACTATGGCTACACCTTC. It translates to CASSSTDQWWDYGYTF. The chain employs TRBV5-4 and TRBJ1-2; D call uncertain. CDR3 length equals 16 residues. CDR1 SGHNT and CDR2 YYREEE come from the germline V gene (reference sequence). The full variable domain, its missing parts supplied by reference TRBV5-4 and TRBJ1-2, is ETGVTQSPTHLIKTRGQQVTLRCSSQSGHNTVSWYQQALGQGPQFIFQYYREEENGRGNFPPRFSGLQFPNYSSELNVNALELDDSALYLCASSSTDQWWDYGYTFGSGTRLTVV.